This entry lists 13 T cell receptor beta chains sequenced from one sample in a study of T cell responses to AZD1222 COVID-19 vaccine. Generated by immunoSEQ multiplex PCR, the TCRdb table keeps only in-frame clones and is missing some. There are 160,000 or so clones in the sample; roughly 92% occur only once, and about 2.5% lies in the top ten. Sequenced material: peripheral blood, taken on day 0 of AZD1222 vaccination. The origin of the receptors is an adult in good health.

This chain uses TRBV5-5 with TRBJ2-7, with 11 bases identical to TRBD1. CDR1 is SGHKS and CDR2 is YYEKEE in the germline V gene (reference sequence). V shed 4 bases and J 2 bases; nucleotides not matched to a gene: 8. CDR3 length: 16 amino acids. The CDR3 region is CASSLAGTGGAYEQYF. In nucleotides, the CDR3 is TGTGCCAGCAGCCTGGCTGGGACAGGGGGGGCCTACGAGCAGTACTTC.

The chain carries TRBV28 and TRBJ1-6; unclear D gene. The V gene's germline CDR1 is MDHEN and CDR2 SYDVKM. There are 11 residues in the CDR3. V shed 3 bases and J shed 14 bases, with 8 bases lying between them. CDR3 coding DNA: TGTGCCAGCAGTTTTGGACGCGCCCTCCACTTT. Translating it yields CASSFGRALHF.

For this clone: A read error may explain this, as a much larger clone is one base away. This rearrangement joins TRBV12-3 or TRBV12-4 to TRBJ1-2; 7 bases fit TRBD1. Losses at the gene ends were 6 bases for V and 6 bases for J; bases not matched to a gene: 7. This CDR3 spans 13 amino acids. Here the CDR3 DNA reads TGTGCCAGCAGCCGGGGACAGCGAGATGGCTACACCTTC. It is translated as CASSRGQRDGYTF.

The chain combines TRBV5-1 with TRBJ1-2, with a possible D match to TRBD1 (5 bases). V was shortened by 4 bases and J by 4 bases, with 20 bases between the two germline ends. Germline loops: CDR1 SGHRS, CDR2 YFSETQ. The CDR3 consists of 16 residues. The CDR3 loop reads CASSLGVRLGIYGYTF. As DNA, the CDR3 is TGCGCCAGCAGCCTGGGGGTCCGGCTGGGGATCTATGGCTACACCTTC. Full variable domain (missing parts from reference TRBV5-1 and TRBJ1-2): KAGVTQTPRYLIKTRGQQVTLSCSPISGHRSVSWYQQTPGQGLQFLFEYFSETQRNKGNFPGRFSGRQFSNSRSEMNVSTLELGDSALYLCASSLGVRLGIYGYTFGSGTRLTVV.

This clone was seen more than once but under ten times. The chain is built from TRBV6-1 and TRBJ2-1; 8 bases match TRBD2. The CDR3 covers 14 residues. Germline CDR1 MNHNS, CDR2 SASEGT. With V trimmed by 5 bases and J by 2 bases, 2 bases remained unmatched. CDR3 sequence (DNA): TGTGCCAGCAGTCGTAGCGGGGCCTACAATGAGCAGTTCTTC. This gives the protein CASSRSGAYNEQFF.

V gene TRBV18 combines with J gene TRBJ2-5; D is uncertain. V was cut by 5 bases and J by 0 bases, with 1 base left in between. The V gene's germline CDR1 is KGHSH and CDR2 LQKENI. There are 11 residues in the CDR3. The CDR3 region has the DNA TGTGCCAGCTCAGACCAAGAGACCCAGTACTTC. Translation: CASSDQETQYF.

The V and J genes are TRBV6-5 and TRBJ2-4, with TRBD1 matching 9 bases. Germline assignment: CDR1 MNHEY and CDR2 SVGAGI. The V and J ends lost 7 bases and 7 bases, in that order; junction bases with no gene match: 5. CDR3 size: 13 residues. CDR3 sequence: CASTGQGLNIQYF. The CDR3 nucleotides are TGTGCCAGCACCGGACAGGGGTTGAACATTCAGTACTTC.

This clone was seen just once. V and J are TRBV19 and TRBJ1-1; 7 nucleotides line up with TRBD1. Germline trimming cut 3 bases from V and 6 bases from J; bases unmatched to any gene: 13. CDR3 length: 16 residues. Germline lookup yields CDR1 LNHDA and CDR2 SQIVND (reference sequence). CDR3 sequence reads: CASSIQWTGLSPEAFF. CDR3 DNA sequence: TGTGCCAGTAGTATTCAATGGACAGGCCTCTCCCCTGAAGCTTTCTTT.

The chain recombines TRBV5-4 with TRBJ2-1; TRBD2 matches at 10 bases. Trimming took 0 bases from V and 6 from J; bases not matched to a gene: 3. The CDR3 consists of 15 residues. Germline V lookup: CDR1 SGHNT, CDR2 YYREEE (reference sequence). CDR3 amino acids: CASSLDPSGSNEQFF. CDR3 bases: TGTGCCAGCAGCTTGGATCCTAGCGGGAGCAATGAGCAGTTCTTC.

The CDR3 loop is CACQTGGNEQYF. The CDR3 nucleotides read TGTGCCTGCCAAACAGGGGGTAACGAGCAGTACTTC. The rearrangement uses TRBV30 and TRBJ2-7; TRBD1 matches at 8 bases. J was trimmed by 5 bases and V by 6 bases; bases with no gene match: 6. Germline lookup yields CDR1 GTSNPN and CDR2 SVGIG (reference sequence). This CDR3 comprises 12 residues.

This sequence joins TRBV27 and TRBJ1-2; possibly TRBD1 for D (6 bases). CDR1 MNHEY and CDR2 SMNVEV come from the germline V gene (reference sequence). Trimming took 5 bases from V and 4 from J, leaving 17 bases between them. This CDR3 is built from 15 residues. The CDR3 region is CASSPAGGFLYGYTF. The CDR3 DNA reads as TGTGCCAGCAGTCCTGCCGGGGGCTTCCTCTATGGCTACACCTTC.

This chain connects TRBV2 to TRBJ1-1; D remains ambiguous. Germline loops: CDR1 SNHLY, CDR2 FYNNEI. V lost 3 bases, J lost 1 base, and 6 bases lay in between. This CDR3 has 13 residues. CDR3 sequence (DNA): TGTGCCAGCAGTGAGAACAGGAACACTGAAGCTTTCTTT. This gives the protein CASSENRNTEAFF.

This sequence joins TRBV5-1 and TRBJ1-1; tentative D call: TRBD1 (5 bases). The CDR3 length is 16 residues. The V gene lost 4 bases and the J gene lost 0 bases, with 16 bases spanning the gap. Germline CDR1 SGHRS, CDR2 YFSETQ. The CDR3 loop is CASSPNPGHMNTEAFF. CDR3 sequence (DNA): TGCGCCAGCAGCCCCAATCCGGGGCATATGAACACTGAAGCTTTCTTT.